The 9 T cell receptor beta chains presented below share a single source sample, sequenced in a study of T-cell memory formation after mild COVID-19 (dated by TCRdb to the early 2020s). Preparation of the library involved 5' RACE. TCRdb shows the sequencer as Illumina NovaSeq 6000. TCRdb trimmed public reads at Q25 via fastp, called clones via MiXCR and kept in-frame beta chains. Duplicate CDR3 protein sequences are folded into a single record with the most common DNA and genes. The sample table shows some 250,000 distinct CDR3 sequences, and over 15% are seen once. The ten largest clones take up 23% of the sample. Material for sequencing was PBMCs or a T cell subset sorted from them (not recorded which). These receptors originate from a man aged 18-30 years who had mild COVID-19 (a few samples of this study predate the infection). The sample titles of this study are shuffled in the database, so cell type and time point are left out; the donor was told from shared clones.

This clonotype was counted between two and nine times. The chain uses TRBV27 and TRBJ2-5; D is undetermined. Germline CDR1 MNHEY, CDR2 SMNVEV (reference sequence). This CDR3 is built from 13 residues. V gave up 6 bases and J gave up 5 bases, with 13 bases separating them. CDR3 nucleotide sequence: TGTGCCAGCAGCCCAGCTTTATGGGAGACCCAGTACTTC. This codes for CASSPALWETQYF.

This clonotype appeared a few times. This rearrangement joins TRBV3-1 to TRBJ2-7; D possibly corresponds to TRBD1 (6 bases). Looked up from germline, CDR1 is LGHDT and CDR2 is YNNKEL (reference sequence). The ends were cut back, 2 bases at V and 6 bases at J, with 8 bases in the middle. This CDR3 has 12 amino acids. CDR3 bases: TGTGCCAGCAGCCAAATGGGGGCCGAGCAGTACTTC. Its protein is CASSQMGAEQYF.

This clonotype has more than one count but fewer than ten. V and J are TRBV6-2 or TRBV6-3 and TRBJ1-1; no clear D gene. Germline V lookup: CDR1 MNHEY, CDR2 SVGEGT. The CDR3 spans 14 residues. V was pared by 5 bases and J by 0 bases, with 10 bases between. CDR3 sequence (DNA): TGTGCCAGCAGTAATGGCAGGCTGAACACTGAAGCTTTCTTT. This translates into CASSNGRLNTEAFF.

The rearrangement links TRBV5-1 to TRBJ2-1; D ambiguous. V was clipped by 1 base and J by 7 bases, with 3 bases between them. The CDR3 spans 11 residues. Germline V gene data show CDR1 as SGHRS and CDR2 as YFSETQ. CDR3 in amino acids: CASSLMNEQFF. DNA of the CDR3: TGCGCCAGCAGCTTGATGAATGAGCAGTTCTTC.

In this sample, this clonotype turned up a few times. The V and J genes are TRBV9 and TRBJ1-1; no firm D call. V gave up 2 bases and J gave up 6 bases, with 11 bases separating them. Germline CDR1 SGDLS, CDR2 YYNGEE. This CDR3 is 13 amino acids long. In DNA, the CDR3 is TGTGCCAGCAGCGTCGGGGAACCCTCTGAAGCTTTCTTT. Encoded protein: CASSVGEPSEAFF.

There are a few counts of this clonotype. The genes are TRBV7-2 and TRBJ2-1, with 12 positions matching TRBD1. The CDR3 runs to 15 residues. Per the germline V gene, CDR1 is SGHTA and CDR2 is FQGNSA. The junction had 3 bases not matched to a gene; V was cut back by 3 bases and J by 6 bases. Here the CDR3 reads CASSLEGQGANEQFF. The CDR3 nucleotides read TGTGCCAGCAGCTTGGAGGGACAGGGGGCCAATGAGCAGTTCTTC.

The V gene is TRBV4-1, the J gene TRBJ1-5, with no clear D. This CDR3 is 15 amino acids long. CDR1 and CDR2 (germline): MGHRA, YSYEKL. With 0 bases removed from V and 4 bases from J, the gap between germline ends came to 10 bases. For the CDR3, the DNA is TGCGCCAGCAGCCAAGAAGGTTTCCAGAATCAGCCCCAGCATTTT. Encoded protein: CASSQEGFQNQPQHF.

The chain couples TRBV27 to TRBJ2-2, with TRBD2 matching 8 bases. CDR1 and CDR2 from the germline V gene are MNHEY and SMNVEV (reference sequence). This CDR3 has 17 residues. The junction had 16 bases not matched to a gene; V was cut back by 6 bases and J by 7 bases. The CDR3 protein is CASSLFGAGGRGGELFF. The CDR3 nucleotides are TGTGCCAGCAGCCTATTTGGTGCGGGGGGCCGCGGCGGGGAGCTGTTTTTT.

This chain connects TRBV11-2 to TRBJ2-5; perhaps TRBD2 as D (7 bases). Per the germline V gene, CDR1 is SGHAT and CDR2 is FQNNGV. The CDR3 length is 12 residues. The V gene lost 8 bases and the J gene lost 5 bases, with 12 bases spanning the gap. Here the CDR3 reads CASRGAWETQYF. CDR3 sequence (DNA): TGTGCCAGCCGGGGGGCGTGGGAGACCCAGTACTTC.